The rows below give T cell receptor beta chains drawn from one sample of a study of vaccination effects on CD4 cells after COVID-19. TCRdb's table, derived via immunoSEQ multiplex PCR, lists solely in-frame clones and lacks some. The sample carries 74,000 or so clones, 80% recorded once. Their recognized antigens are unknown. This material consisted of CD4+ T cells from PBMCs cultured with SARS-CoV-2 spike peptides, taken before COVID-19 vaccination. The receptors stem from a human donor who received a COVID-19 vaccine. The CDR3 runs from the conserved cysteine through the conserved F or W. Each record gives: D gene, clone size, V gene, J gene, CDR3 protein, CDR3 DNA. The D gene is left open where the match is weak. Clone size is given for some rows only: seen once, a few or many times, or a class if the clone is expanded.

d_call: -
clone_size: once
v_call: TRBV28
j_call: TRBJ1-4
cdr3_aa: CASSQHGRTEKLFF
cdr3_nt: TGTGCCAGCAGTCAACACGGGCGGACGGAAAAACTGTTTTTT

d_call: -
clone_size: -
v_call: TRBV30
j_call: TRBJ1-3
cdr3_aa: CAWTQGWAGNTIYF
cdr3_nt: TGTGCCTGGACGCAGGGCTGGGCTGGAAACACCATATATTTT

d_call: -
clone_size: -
v_call: TRBV7-8
j_call: TRBJ1-6
cdr3_aa: CASSLVGDNSPLHF
cdr3_nt: TGTGCCAGCAGCTTAGTAGGGGATAATTCACCCCTCCACTTT

d_call: -
clone_size: -
v_call: TRBV6-6
j_call: TRBJ1-1
cdr3_aa: CASSYGELNTEAFF
cdr3_nt: TGTGCCAGCAGTTACGGGGAGCTGAACACTGAAGCTTTCTTT

d_call: -
clone_size: -
v_call: TRBV19
j_call: TRBJ1-1
cdr3_aa: CASGEFPGARAEAFF
cdr3_nt: TGTGCCAGTGGTGAATTCCCGGGGGCTCGAGCTGAAGCTTTCTTT

d_call: TRBD2
clone_size: -
v_call: TRBV6-4
j_call: TRBJ2-3
cdr3_aa: CASTPGLADSTDTQYF
cdr3_nt: TGTGCCAGCACCCCCGGACTAGCGGATAGCACAGATACGCAGTATTTT

d_call: -
clone_size: -
v_call: TRBV3-1/TRBV3-2
j_call: TRBJ1-6
cdr3_aa: CASSQLLSPLHF
cdr3_nt: TGTGCCAGCAGCCAACTTTTGTCACCCCTCCACTTT

d_call: -
clone_size: -
v_call: TRBV11-2
j_call: TRBJ2-3
cdr3_aa: CASSSGPGQSDTQYF
cdr3_nt: TGTGCCAGCAGCTCGGGGCCGGGACAATCCGATACGCAGTATTTT

d_call: TRBD1
clone_size: -
v_call: TRBV29-1
j_call: TRBJ2-1
cdr3_aa: CSVGTGNYNEQFF
cdr3_nt: TGCAGCGTTGGGACAGGTAATTACAATGAGCAGTTCTTC

d_call: -
clone_size: -
v_call: TRBV6-5
j_call: TRBJ2-3
cdr3_aa: CASKQGSTDTQYF
cdr3_nt: TGTGCCAGCAAGCAGGGGTCGACAGATACGCAGTATTTT

d_call: -
clone_size: -
v_call: TRBV30
j_call: TRBJ2-1
cdr3_aa: CACQSRRGPPYNEQFF
cdr3_nt: TGTGCCTGCCAGTCGAGACGGGGCCCACCCTACAATGAGCAGTTCTTC

d_call: TRBD1
clone_size: -
v_call: TRBV18
j_call: TRBJ2-6
cdr3_aa: CASSPWTGESGANVLTF
cdr3_nt: TGTGCCAGCTCACCGTGGACAGGGGAGTCGGGGGCCAACGTCCTGACTTTC

d_call: -
clone_size: -
v_call: TRBV6-2/TRBV6-3
j_call: TRBJ1-6
cdr3_aa: CASSYEDGSSYNSPLHF
cdr3_nt: TGTGCCAGCAGTTACGAGGACGGAAGCTCCTATAATTCACCCCTCCACTTT

d_call: -
clone_size: -
v_call: TRBV18
j_call: TRBJ2-6
cdr3_aa: CASSPTISSGANVLTF
cdr3_nt: TGTGCCAGCTCACCGACAATCAGCTCTGGGGCCAACGTCCTGACTTTC

d_call: -
clone_size: once
v_call: TRBV6-5
j_call: TRBJ2-5
cdr3_aa: CASSPGLLLETQYF
cdr3_nt: TGTGCCAGCAGTCCCGGGCTGCTTCTAGAGACCCAGTACTTC

d_call: -
clone_size: -
v_call: TRBV27
j_call: TRBJ1-1
cdr3_aa: CASSPRGGTNTEAFF
cdr3_nt: TGTGCCAGCAGTCCGCGGGGGGGGACCAACACTGAAGCTTTCTTT

d_call: TRBD1
clone_size: -
v_call: TRBV28
j_call: TRBJ1-5
cdr3_aa: CASSPYRGDQPQHF
cdr3_nt: TGTGCCAGCAGTCCCTACAGGGGGGATCAGCCCCAGCATTTT

d_call: -
clone_size: -
v_call: TRBV5-1
j_call: TRBJ2-6
cdr3_aa: CASSLGGSTANVLTF
cdr3_nt: TGCGCCAGCAGCTTGGGGGGCTCGACGGCCAACGTCCTGACTTTC

d_call: -
clone_size: -
v_call: TRBV18
j_call: TRBJ1-4
cdr3_aa: CASSSDSSYEKLFF
cdr3_nt: TGTGCCAGCTCAAGCGACAGTAGTTATGAAAAACTGTTTTTT

d_call: -
clone_size: -
v_call: TRBV5-1
j_call: TRBJ2-1
cdr3_aa: CASSLVGYGVDNEQFF
cdr3_nt: TGCGCCAGCAGCTTGGTGGGGTATGGGGTGGACAATGAGCAGTTCTTC

d_call: -
clone_size: -
v_call: TRBV24-1
j_call: TRBJ2-6
cdr3_aa: CATSDGASGANVLTF
cdr3_nt: TGTGCCACCAGTGATGGGGCCTCGGGGGCCAACGTCCTGACTTTC

d_call: -
clone_size: few
v_call: TRBV18
j_call: TRBJ2-5
cdr3_aa: CASSPQGETQYF
cdr3_nt: TGTGCCAGCTCACCTCAGGGAGAGACCCAGTACTTC

d_call: -
clone_size: -
v_call: TRBV10-1
j_call: TRBJ2-4
cdr3_aa: CASLKMQELAAKNIQYF
cdr3_nt: TGCGCCAGTCTGAAGATGCAGGAGTTGGCGGCCAAAAACATTCAGTACTTC

d_call: -
clone_size: -
v_call: TRBV2
j_call: TRBJ2-2
cdr3_aa: CASSISTSSGELFF
cdr3_nt: TGTGCCAGCAGTATTTCGACCTCCTCCGGGGAGCTGTTTTTT

d_call: -
clone_size: -
v_call: TRBV6-5
j_call: TRBJ1-2
cdr3_aa: CASSPSLNYGYTF
cdr3_nt: TGTGCCAGCAGCCCCAGTCTGAACTATGGCTACACCTTC

d_call: TRBD1
clone_size: -
v_call: TRBV19
j_call: TRBJ1-2
cdr3_aa: CASSIDRQGHYGYTF
cdr3_nt: TGTGCCAGTAGTATAGATCGACAGGGACACTATGGCTACACCTTC

d_call: -
clone_size: -
v_call: TRBV6-5
j_call: TRBJ1-2
cdr3_aa: CASSYSIGGGYTF
cdr3_nt: TGTGCCAGCAGTTACTCGATTGGGGGTGGCTACACCTTC

d_call: -
clone_size: -
v_call: TRBV5-4
j_call: TRBJ2-6
cdr3_aa: CASSSQSSGANVLTF
cdr3_nt: TGTGCCAGCAGCTCTCAGAGCTCTGGGGCCAACGTCCTGACTTTC

d_call: -
clone_size: -
v_call: TRBV3-1/TRBV3-2
j_call: TRBJ2-3
cdr3_aa: CASSQVGTDTQYF
cdr3_nt: TGTGCCAGCAGCCAAGTAGGGACAGATACGCAGTATTTT

d_call: -
clone_size: -
v_call: TRBV10-3
j_call: TRBJ2-5
cdr3_aa: CATRTELETQYF
cdr3_nt: TGTGCCACGAGGACAGAACTGGAGACCCAGTACTTC

d_call: -
clone_size: -
v_call: TRBV28
j_call: TRBJ2-5
cdr3_aa: CASSLGEQTQYF
cdr3_nt: TGTGCCAGCAGTTTGGGGGAGCAGACCCAGTACTTC

d_call: -
clone_size: -
v_call: TRBV5-6
j_call: TRBJ1-5
cdr3_aa: CASSLRRSGNQPQHF
cdr3_nt: TGTGCCAGCAGCTTGCGCAGGAGCGGCAATCAGCCCCAGCATTTT

d_call: -
clone_size: -
v_call: TRBV6-2/TRBV6-3
j_call: TRBJ2-3
cdr3_aa: CASIPRVGTDTQYF
cdr3_nt: TGTGCCAGCATCCCCCGCGTTGGCACAGATACGCAGTATTTT

d_call: -
clone_size: -
v_call: TRBV5-1
j_call: TRBJ2-1
cdr3_aa: CASSLLLNNEQFF
cdr3_nt: TGCGCCAGCAGCTTGCTCCTCAACAATGAGCAGTTCTTC

d_call: -
clone_size: -
v_call: TRBV18
j_call: TRBJ1-3
cdr3_aa: CASSPFWHAPGDGNTIYF
cdr3_nt: TGTGCCAGCTCACCATTTTGGCATGCCCCCGGCGATGGAAACACCATATATTTT

d_call: TRBD1
clone_size: -
v_call: TRBV5-1
j_call: TRBJ2-3
cdr3_aa: CASSLAGGADTQYF
cdr3_nt: TGCGCCAGCAGCTTGGCAGGGGGCGCAGATACGCAGTATTTT

d_call: -
clone_size: once
v_call: TRBV12-3/TRBV12-4
j_call: TRBJ2-3
cdr3_aa: CASSNGITQYF
cdr3_nt: TGTGCCAGCAGTAACGGGATTACGCAGTATTTT

d_call: -
clone_size: -
v_call: TRBV29-1
j_call: TRBJ1-2
cdr3_aa: CSAFAWGPAGYTF
cdr3_nt: TGCAGCGCCTTCGCCTGGGGGCCAGCTGGCTACACCTTC

d_call: TRBD2
clone_size: -
v_call: TRBV5-8
j_call: TRBJ2-5
cdr3_aa: CASPEGPGTRIPETQYF
cdr3_nt: TGTGCCAGCCCAGAGGGGCCCGGGACTAGAATTCCAGAGACCCAGTACTTC

d_call: TRBD2
clone_size: -
v_call: TRBV7-2
j_call: TRBJ2-1
cdr3_aa: CASSLAGGASNEQFF
cdr3_nt: TGTGCCAGCAGCTTAGCCGGGGGGGCCTCCAATGAGCAGTTCTTC

d_call: -
clone_size: -
v_call: TRBV5-8
j_call: TRBJ1-6
cdr3_aa: CASRGETVPNSPLHF
cdr3_nt: TGTGCCAGCAGGGGTGAGACAGTTCCTAATTCACCCCTCCACTTT